This T cell receptor (beta chain) emerged from a study of T cell repertoires in ileal Crohn's disease. Study-level information: All patients had surgery for stricturing (around 60%) or penetrating (around 40%) disease. Thiopurines (around twelve) or anti-TNF agents (18) were given postoperatively to about half.

TCRdb keeps only in-frame clones here, not all; method: immunoSEQ multiplex PCR. The data show roughly 2,700 clones, with approximately 70% seen just once and approximately 20% held by the top ten. Time point specified: neoterminal ileum biopsy at postoperative endoscopy, about 6 months after surgery. There are 19 residues in the CDR3. The chain recombines TRBV12-2 with TRBJ2-1; TRBD2, the table's D call, was not compared with the DNA. TRBV12-2 is assigned pseudogene status. This TCR was recovered from an adult with Crohn's disease. Material: ileal tissue. The CDR3 reads CASRLAQAGKGAGDNEQFF. Written as DNA, the CDR3 is TGTGCAAGTCGCTTAGCGCAGGCGGGGAAGGGAGCCGGCGACAATGAGCAGTTCTTC.